This TCR beta chain was sequenced in a study of CD8 T cells in ankylosing spondylitis. Study observations and caveats: The study looked at matched synovial fluid samples from ankylosing spondylitis patients. Disease-linked clones were reported to be significantly enriched there. Researchers report that disease-linked clones proved CD8+ and relatively rare in peripheral blood. Roughly eight highly homologous variants made up a TCR beta motif that seemed to typify ankylosing spondylitis blood.

In making TCR beta libraries, quantitative 5'-RACE with molecular barcodes was used. TCRdb passed the 5' RACE reads through MiXCR, listing each CDR3 protein once. The sample has fewer than 400,000 distinct CDR3 sequences; around 20% are singletons. The length of the CDR3 is 18 residues. Looked up from germline, CDR1 is LGHNA and CDR2 is YSLEER. With 4 bases clipped from V and 8 bases from J, the junction kept 16 bases outside the gene matches. Turning to this clonotype: Its target is not known.

The sequenced sample was blood, either unsorted or a sorted T cell fraction (not recorded which). The rearrangement uses TRBV4-3 and TRBJ2-2; 10 bases match TRBD2. This TCR was recovered from a male donor with ankylosing spondylitis. In nucleotides, the CDR3 is TGCGCCAGCAGCCCCTCAGGAGGTAGCGGGAGGTTAGGTGGGGAGCTGTTTTTT. This encodes CASSPSGGSGRLGGELFF.